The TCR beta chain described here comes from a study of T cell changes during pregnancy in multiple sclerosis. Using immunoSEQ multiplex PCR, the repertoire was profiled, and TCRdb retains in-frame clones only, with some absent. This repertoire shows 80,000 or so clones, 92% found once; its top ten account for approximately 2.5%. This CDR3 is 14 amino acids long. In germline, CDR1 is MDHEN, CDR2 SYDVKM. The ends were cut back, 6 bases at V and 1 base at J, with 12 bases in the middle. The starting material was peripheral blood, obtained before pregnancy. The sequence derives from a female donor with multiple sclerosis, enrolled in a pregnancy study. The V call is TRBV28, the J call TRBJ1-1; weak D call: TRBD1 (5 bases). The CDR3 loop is CASSPDTQNTEAFF. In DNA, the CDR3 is TGTGCCAGCAGCCCGGACACCCAGAACACTGAAGCTTTCTTT.